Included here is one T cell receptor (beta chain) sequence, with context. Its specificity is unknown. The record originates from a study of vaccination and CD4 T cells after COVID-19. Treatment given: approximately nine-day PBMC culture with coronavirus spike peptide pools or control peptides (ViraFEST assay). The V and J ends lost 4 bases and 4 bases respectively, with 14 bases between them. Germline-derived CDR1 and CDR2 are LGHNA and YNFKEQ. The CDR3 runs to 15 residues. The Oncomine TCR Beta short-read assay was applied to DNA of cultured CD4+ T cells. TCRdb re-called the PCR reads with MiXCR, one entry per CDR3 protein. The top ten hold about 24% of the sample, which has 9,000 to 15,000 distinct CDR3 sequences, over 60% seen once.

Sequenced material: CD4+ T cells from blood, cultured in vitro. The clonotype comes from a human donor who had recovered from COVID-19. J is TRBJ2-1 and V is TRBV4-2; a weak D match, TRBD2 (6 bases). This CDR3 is CASSPAGRIYNEQFF. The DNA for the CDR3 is TGTGCCAGCAGCCCAGCGGGTCGGATTTACAATGAGCAGTTCTTC.